The clone carrying this T cell receptor beta chain has more than one count but fewer than ten. Time point meaning: patch test 1, 2 weeks after DPC sensitization. Treatment denoted: therapeutic diphenylcyclopropenone sensitization with weekly scalp DPC. The CDR3 length is 13 residues. Trimming cost V 8 bases and J 4 bases, with 11 bases left between them. Germline V gene sequence: CDR1 SNHLY, CDR2 FYNNEI. The entry originates in a study of human T cells and chemical hapten exposure. At the level of the study: The sensitizer, 2% DPC, was used on 2 cm by 2 cm of upper inner arm skin.

TCRdb recomputed calls from the RACE reads with MiXCR, one row per CDR3 protein. Of about 56,000 distinct CDR3 sequences listed, roughly a tenth are singletons. The rearrangement joins TRBV2 to TRBJ1-4, with D perhaps matching TRBD1 (5 bases). The sequence derives from a woman in her forties with alopecia areata. Some clones in this sample may be carry-over from other donors' samples. The sequencing used whole blood, collected in connection with sensitization to the hapten diphenylcyclopropenone (DPC). In nucleotides, the CDR3 is TGTGCCAGCTGGGGCGGAAGTAATGAAAAACTGTTTTTT. It is translated as CASWGGSNEKLFF.